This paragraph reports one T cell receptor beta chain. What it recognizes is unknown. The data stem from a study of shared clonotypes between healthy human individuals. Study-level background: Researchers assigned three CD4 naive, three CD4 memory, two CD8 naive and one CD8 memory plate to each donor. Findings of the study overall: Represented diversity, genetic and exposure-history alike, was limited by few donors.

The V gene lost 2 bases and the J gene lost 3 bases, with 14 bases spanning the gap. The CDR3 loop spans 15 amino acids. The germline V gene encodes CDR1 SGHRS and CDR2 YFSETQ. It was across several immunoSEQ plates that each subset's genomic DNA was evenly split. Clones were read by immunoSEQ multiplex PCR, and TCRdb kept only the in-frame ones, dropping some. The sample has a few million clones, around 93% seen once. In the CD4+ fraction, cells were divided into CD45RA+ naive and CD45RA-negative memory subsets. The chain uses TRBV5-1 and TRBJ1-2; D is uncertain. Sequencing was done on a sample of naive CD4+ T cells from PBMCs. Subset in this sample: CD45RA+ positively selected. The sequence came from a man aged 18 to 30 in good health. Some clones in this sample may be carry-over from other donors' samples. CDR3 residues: CASSLGSAQDYGYTF. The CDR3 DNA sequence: TGCGCCAGCAGCTTAGGGTCGGCGCAGGACTATGGCTACACCTTC.